This TCR beta chain was obtained from a study of neurological immune-mediated disorders. Time point described: longitudinal time-point 1 (baseline). The method for making cDNA was 5'RACE, and it used 10-nucleotide random UMIs. TCRdb re-called the 5' RACE reads through MiXCR, storing one row per CDR3 protein. The sample has 70,000 to 75,000 distinct CDR3 sequences; approximately 14% are singletons. Study-wide points: None of the CDR3 amino acid sequences of expanded clones recurred across subjects, suggesting private repertoires in all groups.

CDR1 and CDR2 from the germline V gene are SGHAT and FQNNGV. V lost 5 bases and J 4 bases, leaving 24 bases between the germline ends. This CDR3 has 18 amino acids. This clonotype was seen many times. Its antigen is as yet unknown. This rearrangement joins TRBV11-2 to TRBJ2-1; D is possibly TRBD1 or TRBD2 (7 bases each). This TCR was sampled from a female donor with HTLV-1-associated myelopathy (HAM/TSP). Material: PBMCs. CDR3: CASSTRGGGTARYNEQFF. The CDR3 DNA follows: TGTGCCAGCAGCACCCGCGGGGGAGGGACAGCCAGATACAATGAGCAGTTCTTC. Together with reference TRBV11-2 and TRBJ2-1, the CDR3 gives the full variable domain: EAGVAQSPRYKIIEKRQSVAFWCNPISGHATLYWYQQILGQGPKLLIQFQNNGVVDDSQLPKDRFSAERLKGVDSTLKIQPAKLEDSAVYLCASSTRGGGTARYNEQFFGPGTRLTVL.